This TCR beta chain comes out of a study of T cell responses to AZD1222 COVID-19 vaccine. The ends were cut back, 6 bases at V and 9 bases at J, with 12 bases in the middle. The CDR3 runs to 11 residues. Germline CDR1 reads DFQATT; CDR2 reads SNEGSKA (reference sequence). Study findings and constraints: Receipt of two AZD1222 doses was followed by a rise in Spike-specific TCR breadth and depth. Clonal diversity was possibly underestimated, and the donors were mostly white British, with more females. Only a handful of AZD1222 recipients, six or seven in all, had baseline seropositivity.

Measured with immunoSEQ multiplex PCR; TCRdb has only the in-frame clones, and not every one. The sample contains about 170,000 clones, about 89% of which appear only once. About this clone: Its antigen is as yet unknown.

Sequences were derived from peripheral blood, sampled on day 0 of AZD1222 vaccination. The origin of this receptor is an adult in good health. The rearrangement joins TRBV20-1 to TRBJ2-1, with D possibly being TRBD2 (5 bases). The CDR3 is CSAARGLEQFF. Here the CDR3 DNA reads TGCAGTGCCGCGCGAGGGCTTGAGCAGTTCTTC.